A single sample is the source of the 24 T cell receptor beta chains below, sequenced in a study of human T cells and chemical hapten exposure. TCRdb independently ran MiXCR on the RACE reads; one entry per CDR3 protein. The table has some 360,000 distinct CDR3 sequences, approximately 5.1% seen once. The time point: pre-sensitization, week 0. The treatment is: therapeutic diphenylcyclopropenone sensitization with weekly scalp DPC. The specimen was whole blood, collected in connection with sensitization to the hapten diphenylcyclopropenone (DPC). These receptor sequences come from a woman in her forties or fifties with alopecia areata. Some clones in this sample may be carry-over from other donors' samples.

The rearrangement joins TRBV28 to TRBJ1-6; 7 nucleotides align to TRBD1. Looked up from germline, CDR1 is MDHEN and CDR2 is SYDVKM. J was trimmed by 7 bases and V by 2 bases; bases with no gene match: 2. The CDR3 is made up of 14 amino acids. CDR3 loop: CASSLPGQNSPLHF. The CDR3 DNA reads TGTGCCAGCAGTTTACCGGGACAGAATTCACCCCTCCACTTT.

This clonotype showed up just a few times. V and J are TRBV5-1 and TRBJ2-7; TRBD2 matches at 7 bases. CDR3 length equals 15 residues. J gave up 0 bases and V 4 bases, and 7 bases lay outside the gene matches. Germline V CDR1 and CDR2: SGHRS, YFSETQ. CDR3 bases: TGCGCCAGCAGCCCAGTCGGGGGGTTCTCCTACGAGCAGTACTTC. Amino acid sequence: CASSPVGGFSYEQYF.

This clonotype turned up a few times. The rearrangement links TRBV19 to TRBJ2-7, with D maybe TRBD2 (7 bases). Trimming shortened V by 3 bases and J by 5 bases, and 14 bases separated the two germline ends. CDR1 and CDR2 from the germline V gene are LNHDA and SQIVND (reference sequence). The CDR3 length is 14 residues. The CDR3 DNA is TGTGCCAGTAGTATCGGCGGGGGCACGAACGAGCAGTACTTC. Translating it yields CASSIGGGTNEQYF.

On this clonotype: A much larger clone is a single base away; this may be a read error. The rearrangement links TRBV7-9 to TRBJ2-5; tentative D call: TRBD2 (5 bases). The V end lost 7 bases, the J end lost 3 bases, and 12 bases lay between the germline ends. There are 13 residues in the CDR3. Germline loops: CDR1 SEHNR, CDR2 FQNEAQ (reference sequence). The CDR3 DNA follows: TGTGCCAGCACCCACGAGGGTGAAGAGACCCAGTACTTC. Its translation is CASTHEGEETQYF.

This clonotype was seen many times. V is TRBV5-6 and J is TRBJ1-2; TRBD1 is a possible D gene (6 bases). Germline V lookup: CDR1 SGHDT, CDR2 YYEEEE. The CDR3 runs to 16 residues. Trimming removed 0 bases at V and 3 bases at J, with 15 bases between. DNA for the CDR3: TGTGCCAGCAGCTTGGACAGGGAAAGATTCGACTATGGCTACACCTTC. It yields the protein CASSLDRERFDYGYTF.

The chain links TRBV27 to TRBJ1-2; perhaps TRBD1 as D (6 bases). The CDR3 totals 13 residues. V gave up 2 bases and J gave up 5 bases, with 9 bases separating them. Germline V gene data show CDR1 as MNHEY and CDR2 as SMNVEV (reference sequence). As DNA, the CDR3 is TGTGCCAGCAGTTTAAAGCAGGGGTATGGCTACACCTTC. This sequence encodes CASSLKQGYGYTF.

Many counts were recorded for this clonotype. The V and J genes are TRBV18 and TRBJ2-1, with 8 bases fitting TRBD2. The germline gives CDR1 KGHSH, CDR2 LQKENI. The CDR3 has 16 amino acids. V trimming: 0 bases; J trimming: 8 bases; junction bases outside the gene matches: 9. The CDR3 loop reads CASSPPAPSGRHEQFF. In DNA form, the CDR3 reads TGTGCCAGCTCACCACCGGCCCCCAGCGGGAGACATGAGCAGTTCTTC.

V gene TRBV27 combines with J gene TRBJ1-6, with D unclear. The V end lost 6 bases, the J end lost 6 bases, and 12 bases lay between the germline ends. Germline assignment: CDR1 MNHEY and CDR2 SMNVEV (reference sequence). The length of the CDR3 is 14 residues. DNA of the CDR3: TGTGCCAGCAGACCCGGGGTATCTAATTCACCCCTCCACTTT. Translation gives CASRPGVSNSPLHF.

In its sample, this clonotype was seen many times. The chain joins TRBV29-1 to TRBJ1-4; the match to TRBD1 covers 9 bases. The CDR3 contains 14 residues. Trimming at V came to 5 bases and at J to 8 bases, leaving 9 bases not matched to a gene. Germline V lookup: CDR1 SQVTM, CDR2 ANQGSEA. In nucleotides, the CDR3 is TGCAGCGTTAGTAGGACAGGGGCCGAGGAAAAACTGTTTTTT. Translation: CSVSRTGAEEKLFF.

The chain is built from TRBV21-1 and TRBJ2-7; the tabulated D call, TRBD1, remains unverified against the DNA. TRBV21-1 is reported as a pseudogene. The CDR3 runs 15 residues. The CDR3: CASSSPGKQGPEQYF. Here the CDR3 DNA reads TGTGCCAGCAGCAGCCCGGGAAAACAGGGGCCCGAGCAGTACTTC.

In this sample, this clonotype turned up many times. The rearrangement uses TRBV12-3 or TRBV12-4 and TRBJ2-1, with D possibly TRBD1 on 6 matching bases. V lost 3 bases and J lost 10, with 19 bases in between. The length of the CDR3 is 15 residues. The CDR3 is CASSLVIGPQGEQFF. CDR3 nucleotide sequence: TGTGCCAGCAGTTTGGTTATTGGGCCCCAGGGGGAGCAGTTCTTC.

The V gene is TRBV12-3 or TRBV12-4, the J gene TRBJ2-7; D possibly corresponds to TRBD2 (5 bases). The CDR3 covers 14 residues. The V end lost 4 bases, the J end lost 1 base, and 11 bases lay between the germline ends. The CDR3: CASSSREWSYEQYF. The CDR3 nucleotides read TGTGCCAGCAGTTCGAGGGAATGGTCCTACGAGCAGTACTTC.

This clonotype was detected ten times or more. The chain recombines TRBV11-2 with TRBJ2-1; D is possibly TRBD2 (5 bases). The CDR3 consists of 12 residues. Per germline, CDR1 SGHAT and CDR2 FQNNGV. Trimming shortened V by 7 bases and J by 10 bases, and 14 bases separated the two germline ends. The CDR3 protein is CASTQRTGEQFF. The CDR3 region has the DNA TGTGCCAGCACCCAGAGGACGGGGGAGCAGTTCTTC.

This clonotype was seen a handful of times. The chain recombines TRBV5-1 with TRBJ1-4; the match to TRBD1 covers 11 bases. The V gene end was trimmed by 4 bases and the J gene end by 5 bases; junction bases not matched to a gene: 13. The CDR3 is 18 residues long. The germline V gene encodes CDR1 SGHRS and CDR2 YFSETQ. The CDR3 DNA follows: TGCGCCAGCAGCCCCGGACAGGGGGCGACTCTTGGAAATGAAAAACTGTTTTTT. Protein product: CASSPGQGATLGNEKLFF. The entire variable domain, with the rest obtained from reference TRBV5-1 and TRBJ1-4, is as follows: KAGVTQTPRYLIKTRGQQVTLSCSPISGHRSVSWYQQTPGQGLQFLFEYFSETQRNKGNFPGRFSGRQFSNSRSEMNVSTLELGDSALYLCASSPGQGATLGNEKLFFGSGTQLSVL.

This clonotype occurred a few times. The chain couples TRBV12-3 or TRBV12-4 to TRBJ2-3; 7 positions match TRBD1. This CDR3 comprises 14 residues. The V segment lost 7 bases and the J segment 5 bases; nucleotides outside the gene matches: 9. The CDR3 region is CASTDRVAGDTQYF. DNA for the CDR3: TGTGCCAGCACCGACAGGGTAGCAGGAGATACGCAGTATTTT.

In its sample, this clonotype was seen many times. The chain recombines TRBV12-3 or TRBV12-4 with TRBJ2-7, with 10 bases fitting TRBD2. Unmatched junction bases numbered 1, after V lost 2 bases and J lost 6 bases. The CDR3 extends over 13 amino acids. The CDR3 DNA follows: TGTGCCAGCAGTTTAAGCGGGGGGGGCGAGCAGTACTTC. Amino acid sequence: CASSLSGGGEQYF.

This clonotype was seen repeatedly, ten times or more. The V gene is TRBV28, the J gene TRBJ2-1, with D unresolved. The CDR3 is 14 amino acids. Between the trimmed V and J ends, which lost 5 bases and 6 bases, there was a span of 14 bases. CDR1 is MDHEN, CDR2 SYDVKM, per germline. The DNA of the CDR3 is TGTGCCAGCAGTCCACCGACTCCGCCCAATGAGCAGTTCTTC. It is translated as CASSPPTPPNEQFF.

This clonotype was picked up many times. The rearrangement uses TRBV27 and TRBJ1-2; tentative D call: TRBD1 (5 bases). Trimming pared 6 bases from V and 2 bases from J, leaving 7 bases between. The CDR3 covers 12 residues. Germline CDR1 is MNHEY and CDR2 is SMNVEV (reference sequence). The CDR3 loop reads CASSGGNYGYTF. The CDR3 DNA follows: TGTGCCAGCAGCGGGGGGAACTATGGCTACACCTTC.

This clonotype was detected many times. The V gene is TRBV7-2, the J gene TRBJ2-1, with 13 nucleotides matching TRBD2. The CDR3 length is 15 residues. CDR1 and CDR2 from the germline V gene are SGHTA and FQGNSA. Trimming at V came to 3 bases and at J to 9 bases, leaving 5 bases not matched to a gene. CDR3 coding DNA: TGTGCCAGCAGCTTGGCGACTAGCGGGAGGTTTGAGCAGTTCTTC. Translated, it gives CASSLATSGRFEQFF.

The rearrangement joins TRBV12-3 or TRBV12-4 to TRBJ1-1; D ambiguous. V gave up 0 bases and J gave up 10 bases, with 6 bases separating them. The length of the CDR3 is 11 residues. CDR3 DNA sequence: TGTGCCAGCAGTTTAGCGACGGGAGCTTTCTTT. This codes for CASSLATGAFF.

This clonotype came up many times. The CDR3 bases are TGCAGTGCTAGAGCCTACGGGACAGGGAAGGGTACCTACGAGCAGTACTTC. It codes for CSARAYGTGKGTYEQYF. The chain combines TRBV20-1 with TRBJ2-7; 9 bases fit TRBD1. The junction had 12 bases not matched to a gene; V was cut back by 1 base and J by 2 bases. This CDR3 contains 17 residues. Germline V CDR1 and CDR2: DFQATT, SNEGSKA (reference sequence).

The chain couples TRBV7-2 to TRBJ2-5; D perhaps matches TRBD1 (5 bases). Trimming took 5 bases from V and 2 from J, leaving 9 bases between them. Germline assignment: CDR1 SGHTA and CDR2 FQGNSA. The CDR3 has 13 amino acids. The CDR3 loop is CASSPDTQETQYF. The CDR3, as DNA: TGTGCCAGCAGCCCGGACACACAAGAGACCCAGTACTTC.

The V and J genes are TRBV7-2 and TRBJ1-5, with TRBD1 matching 7 bases. The CDR3 extends over 15 amino acids. Germline CDR1 SGHTA, CDR2 FQGNSA. Trimming took 1 base from V and 4 from J; bases not matched to a gene: 4. The CDR3 sequence: CASSLGTGQNQPQHF. In nucleotides, the CDR3 is TGTGCCAGCAGCTTAGGGACGGGACAGAATCAGCCCCAGCATTTT. Looking up the rest from reference TRBV7-2 and TRBJ1-5 gives the full variable domain: GAGVSQSPSNKVTEKGKDVELRCDPISGHTALYWYRQSLGQGLEFLIYFQGNSAPDKSGLPSDRFSAERTGGSVSTLTIQRTQQEDSAVYLCASSLGTGQNQPQHFGDGTRLSIL.

The CDR3 reads CASKPTASGRATGELFF. The CDR3 bases are TGTGCCAGCAAACCTACCGCCAGCGGGAGGGCGACCGGGGAGCTGTTTTTT. The V gene is TRBV7-8, the J gene TRBJ2-2; 10 bases line up with TRBD2. The CDR3 loop spans 17 amino acids. In germline, CDR1 is SGHVS, CDR2 FQNEAQ. Unmatched junction bases numbered 13, after V lost 7 bases and J lost 5 bases.